A single sample gave rise to the 18 T cell receptor beta chains below, sequenced in a study of memory CD4+ T cells and cytomegalovirus serostatus. Single viable CD3+CD4+CD8-CD45RO+ cells were sorted as the memory CD4+ T cells. Data came from immunoSEQ multiplex PCR; TCRdb stores just in-frame clones and leaves some out. The profile shows 50,000 to 70,000 clones, approximately 79% of them singletons. Sequencing was carried out using memory CD4+ T cells from blood. Receptors originate from an adult in good health and CMV-seronegative.

The chain carries TRBV7-9 and TRBJ2-5, with D uncertain. The CDR3 is 14 residues long. CDR1 is SEHNR and CDR2 is FQNEAQ in the germline V gene (reference sequence). V lost 3 bases and J lost 2, with 10 bases in between. The CDR3 here is CASSLSRRQETQYF. CDR3 in DNA: TGTGCCAGCAGCTTGAGTAGACGGCAAGAGACCCAGTACTTC.

The chain uses TRBV7-8 and TRBJ2-3, with TRBD2 identical over 9 bases. Trimming cost V 4 bases and J 6 bases; bases outside gene matches: 5. In germline, CDR1 is SGHVS, CDR2 FQNEAQ. The CDR3 contains 14 residues. In DNA form, the CDR3 reads TGTGCCAGCAGCTCCCCCGCGGGGGGGGATACGCAGTATTTT. Its translation: CASSSPAGGDTQYF.

Concerning this clone: In the same sample, other DNA sequences code for this CDR3. This sequence joins TRBV6-5 and TRBJ1-1; no reliable D call. The CDR3 spans 12 residues. Germline V lookup: CDR1 MNHEY, CDR2 SVGAGI. Trimming took 4 bases from V and 4 from J, leaving 7 bases between them. The CDR3 sequence: CASSLGPTEAFF. In nucleotides, the CDR3 is TGTGCCAGCAGTTTGGGCCCCACTGAAGCTTTCTTT.

This clone turned up a few times. This chain links TRBV4-2 with TRBJ2-1, with 10 bases fitting TRBD2. This CDR3 is 16 amino acids long. The germline V gene has CDR1 LGHNA and CDR2 YNFKEQ. With 4 bases clipped from V and 4 bases from J, the junction kept 7 bases outside the gene matches. CDR3 residues: CASSPNSGRGYNEQFF. The CDR3 DNA is TGTGCCAGCAGCCCGAACAGCGGGAGGGGGTACAATGAGCAGTTCTTC.

The chain links TRBV6-1 to TRBJ1-5; 8 bases agree with TRBD1. The CDR3 contains 15 residues. J lost 2 bases, V lost 6 bases, and 6 bases had no gene match. Germline-derived CDR1 and CDR2 are MNHNS and SASEGT. CDR3 bases: TGTGCCAGCAGCGCTCTGACAGGGGGCAATCAGCCCCAGCATTTT. As protein: CASSALTGGNQPQHF.

The chain employs TRBV6-1 and TRBJ1-4; the match to TRBD1 covers 9 bases. Germline V gene lookup returns CDR1 MNHNS and CDR2 SASEGT. This CDR3 spans 14 amino acids. The V and J ends lost 5 bases and 12 bases, in that order; junction bases with no gene match: 10. Written as DNA, the CDR3 is TGTGCCAGCAGTAAAACAGGGGGCAATGCGGAACTGTTTTTT. Translating it yields CASSKTGGNAELFF.

CDR3 residues: CASSWDRAGNQPQHF. The DNA of the CDR3 is TGTGCCAGCAGTTGGGACAGGGCGGGCAATCAGCCCCAGCATTTT. The chain combines TRBV6-5 with TRBJ1-5, with 9 bases matching TRBD1. Trimming cost V 4 bases and J 2 bases; bases outside gene matches: 3. CDR3 length: 15 amino acids. Germline V gene sequence: CDR1 MNHEY, CDR2 SVGAGI.

V gene TRBV18 combines with J gene TRBJ1-3; D is possibly TRBD1 (5 bases). Deletions cut 3 bases from V and 3 bases from J, with 15 bases between. Germline V lookup: CDR1 KGHSH, CDR2 LQKENI. The CDR3 totals 16 residues. CDR3 DNA sequence: TGTGCCAGCTCACCGGCTGGGGCAGGTGGTGGAAACACCATATATTTT. Translation: CASSPAGAGGGNTIYF.

The rearrangement joins TRBV2 to TRBJ2-1; 8 bases are shared with TRBD2. The CDR3 contains 15 residues. Germline lookup yields CDR1 SNHLY and CDR2 FYNNEI. V was pared by 2 bases and J by 7 bases, with 7 bases of the junction left unmatched. The CDR3 bases are TGTGCCAGCAGTGAACTCTCCGGGGGGGGGAATGAGCAGTTCTTC. As protein: CASSELSGGGNEQFF.

The chain's CDR3 is CATSRERVAYEQYF. As DNA, the CDR3 is TGTGCCACCAGCAGAGAGAGGGTCGCCTACGAGCAGTACTTC. V is TRBV15 and J is TRBJ2-7; D might be TRBD2 (5 bases). The CDR3 consists of 14 residues. The germline gives CDR1 LNHNV, CDR2 YYDKDF (reference sequence). Trimming shortened V by 0 bases and J by 2 bases, and 8 bases separated the two germline ends.

This sequence joins TRBV5-1 and TRBJ2-2; either TRBD1 or TRBD2 may supply D (5 bases each). This CDR3 spans 15 amino acids. V was cut by 3 bases and J by 8 bases, with 17 bases left in between. The germline CDR1 and CDR2 sequences are SGHRS and YFSETQ. The DNA for the CDR3 is TGCGCCAGCAGCTCCGGGACGGGCCTTATAGGGGAGCTGTTTTTT. Translating gives CASSSGTGLIGELFF.

This sequence joins TRBV2 and TRBJ1-1; a possible D gene is TRBD1 (5 bases). Germline assignment: CDR1 SNHLY and CDR2 FYNNEI. This CDR3 contains 15 residues. With 6 bases removed from V and 4 bases from J, the gap between germline ends came to 18 bases. The CDR3 DNA reads as TGTGCCAGCAGCGGAACCAGCAGGGTAGGCACTGAAGCTTTCTTT. Encoded protein: CASSGTSRVGTEAFF.

The chain carries TRBV2 and TRBJ2-7, with a tentative D call TRBD1 (5 bases). Germline V CDR1 and CDR2: SNHLY, FYNNEI. The CDR3 runs to 12 residues. Trimming removed 7 bases at V and 5 bases at J, with 12 bases between. CDR3 sequence reads: CASTLSGNEQYF. DNA of the CDR3: TGTGCCAGCACCTTGTCAGGGAACGAGCAGTACTTC.

V is TRBV6-1 and J is TRBJ1-4, with D uncertain. The CDR3 totals 15 residues. V was clipped by 4 bases and J by 5 bases, with 14 bases between them. Germline V gene data show CDR1 as MNHNS and CDR2 as SASEGT. This CDR3 is CASSVIGGRNEKLFF. In DNA, the CDR3 is TGTGCCAGCAGTGTGATTGGCGGACGAAATGAAAAACTGTTTTTT.

The chain uses TRBV2 and TRBJ2-5; D could derive from TRBD1 or TRBD2 (6 bases each). CDR1 SNHLY and CDR2 FYNNEI come from the germline V gene. This CDR3 contains 17 residues. V lost 5 bases, J lost 4 bases, and 23 bases lay in between. CDR3 DNA: TGTGCCAGCAGTTGGGAGGCAACAGGGCGGTCACGAGAGACCCAGTACTTC. The encoded protein is CASSWEATGRSRETQYF.

The chain employs TRBV6-5 and TRBJ1-5, with D tentatively TRBD1 (6 bases). The V gene's germline CDR1 is MNHEY and CDR2 SVGAGI. CDR3 length: 14 amino acids. The V gene lost 5 bases and the J gene lost 7 bases, with 15 bases spanning the gap. In DNA form, the CDR3 reads TGTGCCAGCAGTCAGATGGGGGGCGGACAGCCCCAGCATTTT. As protein: CASSQMGGGQPQHF.

V gene TRBV11-2 combines with J gene TRBJ2-6, with a possible D match to TRBD1 (6 bases). This CDR3 has 14 residues. Between the trimmed V and J ends, which lost 8 bases and 4 bases, there was a span of 12 bases. CDR1 SGHAT and CDR2 FQNNGV come from the germline V gene. This CDR3 reads CASGQSAGANVLTF. The CDR3 DNA reads as TGTGCCAGCGGACAGTCCGCCGGGGCCAACGTCCTGACTTTC.

This sequence joins TRBV28 and TRBJ1-1; D uncertain. From germline, CDR1 is MDHEN and CDR2 SYDVKM. The CDR3 extends over 12 amino acids. Trimming took off 5 bases at V and 5 bases at J, with 9 bases between the two ends. The CDR3 nucleotides read TGTGCCAGCAGTCTCCTGGGGACTGAAGCTTTCTTT. Its protein product is CASSLLGTEAFF.